This T cell receptor beta chain stems from a study of blood T cell repertoires in COVID-19. As for the study in general: Samples representing acute and convalescent COVID-19 were sourced from the United States, Italy and Spain. PBMCs, B-cell-depleted T cells, or T cells provided the cDNA or gDNA that made up the material.

This CDR3 contains 13 residues. In the source study's methods: Amplification of reference gene primers was used by the study to estimate nucleated cell counts. This table comes from immunoSEQ multiplex PCR, and its TCRdb copy is limited to in-frame clones, with some not included. For V, J and clone size, that table is used; D and trimming come from the DNA. The sample comprises around 160,000 clones, about nine tenths of which are singletons, and about 2.5% rests with the top ten. The genes are TRBV21-1 and TRBJ2-5; the DNA was not used to check the table's D call, TRBD2. TRBV21-1 represents a pseudogene. This TCR derives from a human donor in a cohort sampled during active COVID-19. The sequencing input was peripheral blood. As DNA, the CDR3 is TGTGCCAGCAGCTTTATAAAAGCAGAGACCCAGTACTTC. Protein: CASSFIKAETQYF.